This T cell receptor (beta chain) was sequenced for a study of T-cell memory formation after mild COVID-19. Study-level background: Clusters of TCRs were largely donor specific. Notes on the study in general: A balance of CD4 and CD8 characterized clones contracting day 15 to 85, whereas later expanders leaned CD4+. Cross-reactive memory appears to have joined, as suggested by some responding clones showing up in pre-infection memory.

This clonotype occurred a few times. Its matching antigen is unknown. Trimming removed 7 bases from V and 11 bases from J, with 11 bases in between. Germline assignment: CDR1 MDHEN and CDR2 SYDVKM. The CDR3 is 11 amino acids. Employing constant-segment primers, 5'RACE generated TCR alpha and TCR beta cDNA libraries bearing sample barcodes and UMIs. TCRdb re-called the 5' RACE reads with MiXCR, one entry per CDR3 protein. Among under 550,000 distinct CDR3 sequences listed, 18% were seen once. The chain has TRBV28 and TRBJ1-4; D ambiguous. The sample was PBMCs or a T cell subset sorted from them (not recorded which). The receptor comes from a man younger than 35 who had mild COVID-19 (a few samples of this study predate the infection). Cell type and time point are not known. Written as DNA, the CDR3 is TGTGCCAGCACTGATCAGAGTAAACTGTTTTTT. Amino acids: CASTDQSKLFF.